The T cell receptor (beta chain) under discussion was sequenced for a study of blood T cells in healthy people across ages (dated by TCRdb to between 2015 and 2017). Broadly, across the study: In model experiments, template switching captured about one uniquely barcoded TCR beta cDNA molecule for every two T cells. Using deep sequencing normalized with unique cDNA molecular identifiers, the study measured how TCR beta repertoire diversity changes with age. Donors were grouped into four age groups: young (average approximately 15 years), middle-aged (39), aged (around 56) and long-lived (approximately 82). Donors of different ages were randomly distributed across sequencing lanes to avoid experimental bias. For two donors (one aged 18 to 30 and one aged 80 or older), the study analyzed two additional independent replicas of 1 million unique cDNA reads from the same blood draw.

The CDR3, cysteine through phenylalanine, is 16 amino acids long. The read is trimmed to its CDR3 DNA, 48 bases read in frame from base 1. V and J are trimmed by 2 bases and 9 bases, and the gene matches miss 7 bases of the junction. The germline V gene encodes CDR1 SGHTA and CDR2 FQGNSA. The investigation overall reported the following: The CMV infection status of donors was not known, potentially confounding age-related changes in expanded clonotypes. Total diversity estimates from one million sequenced T cells were considered lower bounds and underestimates. A strong correlation was found between observed TCR beta diversity and the percentage of naive T cells measured by flow cytometry. Since profiling was done on bulk unsorted PBMCs, naive and antigen-experienced compartments could not be conclusively compared. Compared with the aged group, the long-lived group had more naive CD4+ T cells, fewer expanded clones and increased TCR diversity, suggesting age selection. As age increased, observed TCR beta diversity per million T cells dropped in a roughly linear way, and a significant reduction was already evident by age about 40.

The library was prepared using 5' RACE. A second roughly 7 to 11 cycle PCR used a sample-barcoded 5' primer and a J-beta primer mix. Each TCR beta cDNA molecule received a unique molecular identifier from a template-switch 5' adaptor carrying 12 random nucleotides. Each sample yielded at least 2.5 million CDR3-containing paired-end reads. The Mint cDNA synthesis kit, primed by a TRBC-specific oligonucleotide, was used to synthesize first-strand cDNA from all RNA. Following uracil-DNA glycosylase treatment, a first 18-cycle PCR with universal primers M1SS and BC2_uni_R was performed on all cDNA. Per the authors' processing: Each sample was normalized by randomly selecting 1 million high-quality reads, each carrying a distinct molecular identifier. Instead of being binned into consensus sequences, reads with shared molecular identifiers were discarded. MiTCR, run with a Q25 quality threshold and the strictest error-elimination algorithm, handled CDR3 identification, clonotype clustering and error correction. Lower-bound total TCR beta diversity was estimated with a nonparametric unseen species model using Euler transformation. TCRdb's own reprocessing of the public reads used fastp at Q25 and MiXCR and kept productive beta chains. Each entry is one CDR3 protein sequence, shown with its most common DNA and genes. The V and J calls and clone size are TCRdb's, not the authors'. This sample comprises 1.5 million to 2 million distinct CDR3 sequences, approximately 40% of them detected only once. Roughly 23% of the sample goes to the ten largest clones.

On this clonotype: The target of this receptor is not known. Base qualities are not at hand, and no much larger clone is one base apart.

Systemically healthy Caucasian individuals from Russia, about 38 in total and aged about 6 to 95 years, were included as donors. Ten milliliters of peripheral blood were drawn from each donor into EDTA-treated Vacutainer tubes. PBMCs were isolated by Ficoll-Paque density-gradient centrifugation, with at least 6.5 million obtained per sample. Trizol reagent was used to extract total RNA from the PBMCs, yielding at least 5.5 micrograms per sample. The percentages of naive CD45RAhigh/CD27high T cells were determined by flow cytometry on a PBMC aliquot from every donor. The clonotype originates from a human donor in good health. Sequences were obtained from blood. This receptor chain uses TRBV7-2 and TRBJ1-6; 10 central nucleotides agree with TRBD1. The CDR3 in this case is CASSLTGTGAPSPLHF. The nucleotide sequence reads as follows: TGTGCCAGCAGCTTAACTGGGACAGGGGCCCCTTCACCCCTCCACTTT. The CDR3 plus the reference TRBV7-2 and TRBJ1-6 genes for the other parts give the full variable domain: GAGVSQSPSNKVTEKGKDVELRCDPISGHTALYWYRQSLGQGLEFLIYFQGNSAPDKSGLPSDRFSAERTGGSVSTLTIQRTQQEDSAVYLCASSLTGTGAPSPLHFGNGTRLTVT.